Listed below are T cell receptor beta chains from one sample, sequenced in a study of graft-versus-host responses after intestinal transplantation. Their cognate antigens are unknown. Only in-frame clones appear in the TCRdb table, and some are missing; sequencing was by immunoSEQ multiplex PCR. The repertoire holds around 100,000 clones, with approximately 84% as singletons. This specimen was unstimulated CD4+ T cells sorted from spleen or lymph node cells, taken before transplant. The receptors stem from a human donor who was the organ donor for an intestinal transplant. Both conserved end residues are part of each CDR3. The D gene is left open where the match is weak. Clone size is given for some rows only: seen once, a few or many times, or a class if the clone is expanded.

J gene: TRBJ2-7
V gene: TRBV5-4
clone size: NA
D gene: TRBD2
CDR3 protein: CASSLTSGGTYEQYF
CDR3 DNA: TGTGCCAGCAGCTTGACTAGCGGGGGGACCTACGAGCAGTACTTC

J gene: TRBJ2-2
V gene: TRBV19
clone size: NA
D gene: NA
CDR3 protein: CASSIRSGVGGTGELFF
CDR3 DNA: TGTGCCAGTAGTATCCGTTCAGGGGTCGGGGGCACCGGGGAGCTGTTTTTT

J gene: TRBJ1-5
V gene: TRBV27
clone size: few
D gene: NA
CDR3 protein: CASSFSGGNQPQHF
CDR3 DNA: TGTGCCAGCAGTTTCTCGGGGGGCAATCAGCCCCAGCATTTT

J gene: TRBJ1-1
V gene: TRBV5-1
clone size: NA
D gene: TRBD1
CDR3 protein: CASSPRWTGGWTEAFF
CDR3 DNA: TGCGCCAGCAGCCCTAGATGGACAGGGGGTTGGACTGAAGCTTTCTTT

J gene: TRBJ1-1
V gene: TRBV5-1
clone size: NA
D gene: TRBD1
CDR3 protein: CASSLANGQGRAFF
CDR3 DNA: TGCGCCAGCAGCTTGGCAAATGGACAGGGGCGGGCTTTCTTT

J gene: TRBJ2-7
V gene: TRBV9
clone size: NA
D gene: NA
CDR3 protein: CASSVVPTAEQYF
CDR3 DNA: TGTGCCAGCAGCGTAGTTCCGACGGCGGAGCAGTACTTC

J gene: TRBJ2-7
V gene: TRBV28
clone size: NA
D gene: NA
CDR3 protein: CASSLYVGDEQYF
CDR3 DNA: TGTGCCAGCAGTTTGTATGTAGGTGACGAGCAGTACTTC

J gene: TRBJ2-3
V gene: TRBV18
clone size: NA
D gene: TRBD1
CDR3 protein: CASSPTGLGPDTQYF
CDR3 DNA: TGTGCCAGCTCACCGACAGGGCTTGGTCCAGATACGCAGTATTTT

J gene: TRBJ1-6
V gene: TRBV4-1
clone size: NA
D gene: TRBD1
CDR3 protein: CASSQPGQGNSPLHF
CDR3 DNA: TGCGCCAGCAGCCAGCCGGGACAGGGGAATTCACCCCTCCACTTT

J gene: TRBJ1-2
V gene: TRBV18
clone size: NA
D gene: NA
CDR3 protein: CASSPPASFYYGYTF
CDR3 DNA: TGTGCCAGCTCACCACCGGCCAGTTTCTACTATGGCTACACCTTC

J gene: TRBJ1-5
V gene: TRBV4-2
clone size: NA
D gene: NA
CDR3 protein: CASSQLGTAGGEGNQPQHF
CDR3 DNA: TGTGCCAGCAGCCAACTGGGGACGGCAGGAGGGGAAGGCAATCAGCCCCAGCATTTT

J gene: TRBJ2-2
V gene: TRBV5-1
clone size: NA
D gene: NA
CDR3 protein: CASSLVGTGELFF
CDR3 DNA: TGCGCCAGCAGCTTGGTAGGCACCGGGGAGCTGTTTTTT

J gene: TRBJ1-5
V gene: TRBV29-1
clone size: NA
D gene: NA
CDR3 protein: CSVEEDRYQPQHF
CDR3 DNA: TGCAGCGTTGAAGAGGACAGATATCAGCCCCAGCATTTT

J gene: TRBJ1-1
V gene: TRBV5-6
clone size: once
D gene: NA
CDR3 protein: CASSSGTRAFF
CDR3 DNA: TGTGCCAGCAGCTCTGGTACTAGGGCTTTCTTT

J gene: TRBJ1-1
V gene: TRBV6-6
clone size: NA
D gene: TRBD1
CDR3 protein: CASSRGRQGMPEAFF
CDR3 DNA: TGTGCCAGCAGCCGCGGTAGACAGGGTATGCCTGAAGCTTTCTTT

J gene: TRBJ1-6
V gene: TRBV7-2
clone size: NA
D gene: NA
CDR3 protein: CASQQRAGDYSYNSPLHF
CDR3 DNA: TGTGCCAGCCAACAAAGGGCGGGAGACTACTCCTATAATTCACCCCTCCACTTT

J gene: TRBJ2-6
V gene: TRBV19
clone size: NA
D gene: NA
CDR3 protein: CASSLLGRKSPSGANVLTF
CDR3 DNA: TGTGCCAGTAGTCTATTGGGGAGGAAGAGTCCATCTGGGGCCAACGTCCTGACTTTC

J gene: TRBJ2-3
V gene: TRBV5-1
clone size: NA
D gene: NA
CDR3 protein: CATRRGGPTDTQYF
CDR3 DNA: TGCGCCACCCGCAGGGGCGGGCCCACAGATACGCAGTATTTT

J gene: TRBJ2-7
V gene: TRBV7-2
clone size: NA
D gene: NA
CDR3 protein: CASSLSLWDVPYEQYF
CDR3 DNA: TGTGCCAGCAGCCTCTCGCTTTGGGACGTACCCTACGAGCAGTACTTC

J gene: TRBJ2-6
V gene: TRBV9
clone size: NA
D gene: TRBD1
CDR3 protein: CASSVVGQGSSGANVLTF
CDR3 DNA: TGTGCCAGCAGCGTAGTGGGACAGGGATCCTCTGGGGCCAACGTCCTGACTTTC

J gene: TRBJ2-7
V gene: TRBV19
clone size: few
D gene: TRBD1
CDR3 protein: CASSRIGTGPYEQYF
CDR3 DNA: TGTGCCAGTAGTCGCATCGGGACAGGGCCCTACGAGCAGTACTTC

J gene: TRBJ2-7
V gene: TRBV18
clone size: NA
D gene: TRBD1
CDR3 protein: CASSPSGTGGTHEQYF
CDR3 DNA: TGTGCCAGCTCACCCTCCGGGACAGGGGGGACCCACGAGCAGTACTTC

J gene: TRBJ2-1
V gene: TRBV7-8
clone size: NA
D gene: NA
CDR3 protein: CASSLVSALGEQFF
CDR3 DNA: TGTGCCAGCAGCTTAGTGTCAGCTCTTGGTGAGCAGTTCTTC

J gene: TRBJ2-1
V gene: TRBV7-7
clone size: NA
D gene: NA
CDR3 protein: CASSKEAGNEQFF
CDR3 DNA: TGTGCCAGCAGTAAAGAGGCCGGCAATGAGCAGTTCTTC

J gene: TRBJ2-3
V gene: TRBV5-1
clone size: NA
D gene: NA
CDR3 protein: CASNRQVGTDTQYF
CDR3 DNA: TGCGCCAGCAATAGACAGGTGGGCACAGATACGCAGTATTTT

J gene: TRBJ2-2
V gene: TRBV15
clone size: NA
D gene: TRBD1
CDR3 protein: CATSRESGTGRAGELFF
CDR3 DNA: TGTGCCACCAGCAGAGAATCCGGGACAGGGAGGGCCGGGGAGCTGTTTTTT

J gene: TRBJ2-2
V gene: TRBV30
clone size: NA
D gene: TRBD1
CDR3 protein: CAWSVTTGSGELFF
CDR3 DNA: TGTGCCTGGAGTGTAACGACAGGGAGCGGGGAGCTGTTTTTT

J gene: TRBJ2-2
V gene: TRBV18
clone size: NA
D gene: NA
CDR3 protein: CASSAADGTGELFF
CDR3 DNA: TGTGCCAGCTCAGCTGCGGACGGCACCGGGGAGCTGTTTTTT

J gene: TRBJ1-5
V gene: TRBV28
clone size: NA
D gene: NA
CDR3 protein: CASSQDIQPQHF
CDR3 DNA: TGTGCCAGCAGTCAAGACATCCAGCCCCAGCATTTT

J gene: TRBJ1-5
V gene: TRBV7-2
clone size: NA
D gene: NA
CDR3 protein: CASSLDVGPQHF
CDR3 DNA: TGTGCCAGCAGCTTAGATGTAGGGCCCCAGCATTTT

J gene: TRBJ1-1
V gene: TRBV4-1
clone size: NA
D gene: NA
CDR3 protein: CASSPRGSSTKNTEAFF
CDR3 DNA: TGCGCCAGCAGCCCCCGGGGCAGCAGTACGAAGAACACTGAAGCTTTCTTT

J gene: TRBJ1-3
V gene: TRBV7-9
clone size: NA
D gene: NA
CDR3 protein: CASSLKTGFSGNTIYF
CDR3 DNA: TGTGCCAGCAGCCTGAAAACAGGTTTCTCTGGAAACACCATATATTTT

J gene: TRBJ2-7
V gene: TRBV5-6
clone size: once
D gene: NA
CDR3 protein: CASSLGPASVWYEQYF
CDR3 DNA: TGTGCCAGCAGCTTGGGTCCTGCTAGCGTGTGGTACGAGCAGTACTTC

J gene: TRBJ2-1
V gene: TRBV19
clone size: NA
D gene: NA
CDR3 protein: CASSRTVSYNEQFF
CDR3 DNA: TGTGCCAGTAGTCGGACGGTCTCCTACAATGAGCAGTTCTTC